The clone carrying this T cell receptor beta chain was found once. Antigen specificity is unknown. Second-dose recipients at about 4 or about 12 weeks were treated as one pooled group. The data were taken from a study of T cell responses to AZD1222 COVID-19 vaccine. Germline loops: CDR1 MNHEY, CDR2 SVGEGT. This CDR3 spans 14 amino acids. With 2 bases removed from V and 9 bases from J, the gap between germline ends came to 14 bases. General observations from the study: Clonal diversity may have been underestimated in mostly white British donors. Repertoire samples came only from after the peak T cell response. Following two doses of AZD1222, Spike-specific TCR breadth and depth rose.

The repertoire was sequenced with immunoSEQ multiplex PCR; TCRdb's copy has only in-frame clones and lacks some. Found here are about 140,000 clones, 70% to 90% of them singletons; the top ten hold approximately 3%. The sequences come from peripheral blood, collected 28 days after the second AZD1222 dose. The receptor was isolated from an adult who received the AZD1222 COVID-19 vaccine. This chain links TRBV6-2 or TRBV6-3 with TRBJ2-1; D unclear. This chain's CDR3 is CASSYRQDATEQFF. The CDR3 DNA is TGTGCCAGCAGTTACAGGCAGGACGCAACTGAGCAGTTCTTC.